The 14 T cell receptor beta chains presented below share a single source sample, sequenced in a study of T-cell memory formation after mild COVID-19. TCRdb re-called the 5' RACE reads through MiXCR, storing one row per CDR3 protein. The table includes 450,000 or so distinct CDR3 sequences, 20% to 30% detected once. The sample consisted of PBMCs or a T cell subset sorted from them (not recorded which). Receptors were obtained from an adult woman who had mild COVID-19 (a few samples of this study predate the infection). Cell type and time point are not known.

This clonotype was seen only a few times. This chain uses TRBV7-9 with TRBJ2-7; D could derive from TRBD1 or TRBD2 (5 bases each). Germline V CDR1 and CDR2: SEHNR, FQNEAQ (reference sequence). This CDR3 contains 13 residues. The germline V and J ends were trimmed by 3 bases and 5 bases, with 11 bases remaining between them. CDR3 bases: TGTGCCAGCAGCTTCCGGGGCGAAGACGAGCAGTACTTC. Its protein product is CASSFRGEDEQYF. Together with reference TRBV7-9 and TRBJ2-7, the CDR3 gives the full variable domain: DTGVSQNPRHKITKRGQNVTFRCDPISEHNRLYWYRQTLGQGPEFLTYFQNEAQLEKSRLLSDRFSAERPKGSFSTLEIQRTEQGDSAMYLCASSFRGEDEQYFGPGTRLTVT.

This clonotype was seen a few times. An end of the junction does not agree with germline; a read error may underlie this. V usage is TRBV6-2 or TRBV6-3 and J usage is TRBJ2-7, with D hard to call. This CDR3 comprises 14 residues. Germline V CDR1 and CDR2: MNHEY, SVGEGT. The CDR3 sequence: CASSHSRGQGEQYF. In nucleotides, the CDR3 is TGTGCCAGCAGTCACTCTCGAGGCCAAGGGGAGCAGTACTTC.

The V call is TRBV12-3 or TRBV12-4, the J call TRBJ2-7; no definite D call. CDR3 size: 13 residues. V gave up 4 bases and J gave up 3 bases, with 10 bases separating them. DNA of the CDR3: TGTGCCAGCAGTTCCGAGATTTACTACGAGCAGTACTTC. Residues: CASSSEIYYEQYF.

The rearrangement links TRBV7-2 to TRBJ1-2; no clear D. CDR1 and CDR2 from the germline V gene are SGHTA and FQGNSA. V shed 3 bases and J shed 6 bases, with 11 bases lying between them. There are 13 residues in the CDR3. The chain's CDR3 is CASSFYREDGYTF. CDR3 bases: TGTGCCAGCAGCTTCTACCGGGAGGATGGCTACACCTTC.

The CDR3 loop is CASSLAYDTGELFF. CDR3 bases: TGTGCCAGCAGCTTGGCCTATGACACCGGGGAGCTGTTTTTT. The rearrangement uses TRBV5-4 and TRBJ2-2; D uncertain. CDR1 and CDR2 from the germline V gene are SGHNT and YYREEE (reference sequence). V was pared by 0 bases and J by 3 bases, with 6 bases between. The CDR3 contains 14 residues.

As DNA, the CDR3 is TGTGCCTGGAGTGTAACGGGATCTGGGGCCAACGTCCTGACTTTC. It translates to CAWSVTGSGANVLTF. The genes are TRBV30 and TRBJ2-6; possibly TRBD2 for D (5 bases). This CDR3 comprises 15 residues. The germline V gene encodes CDR1 GTSNPN and CDR2 SVGIG (reference sequence). Trimming removed 0 bases at V and 1 base at J, with 7 bases between.

This clonotype has a single count. This chain joins TRBV7-6 and TRBJ2-7, with TRBD1 identical over 9 bases. CDR1 SGHVS and CDR2 FNYEAQ come from the germline V gene. Trimming took 5 bases from V and 7 from J; bases not matched to a gene: 9. The CDR3 covers 14 residues. The CDR3 is CASSPGQGGREQYF. CDR3 coding DNA: TGTGCCAGCAGCCCGGGACAGGGAGGACGGGAGCAGTACTTC.

The chain joins TRBV19 to TRBJ2-1, with 7 bases aligning to TRBD1. V lost 5 bases, J lost 6 bases, and 19 bases stayed unmatched. CDR1 LNHDA and CDR2 SQIVND come from the germline V gene (reference sequence). The CDR3 contains 18 residues. CDR3 nucleotides: TGTGCCAGTAGTCTCCCTTTGGTCCGGACAGGATACCCCAATGAGCAGTTCTTC. Protein: CASSLPLVRTGYPNEQFF.

This chain connects TRBV7-6 to TRBJ2-3; no firm D call. Germline V CDR1 and CDR2: SGHVS, FNYEAQ. This CDR3 spans 14 amino acids. The V end was cut by 2 bases, the J end by 4 bases, with 10 bases between. The CDR3 DNA reads as TGTGCCAGCAGCTTAAGGCTGGGTCCAGATACGCAGTATTTT. This encodes CASSLRLGPDTQYF.

In this sample, this clonotype turned up a few times. The rearrangement links TRBV5-1 to TRBJ2-3; perhaps TRBD2 as D (6 bases). Germline CDR1 and CDR2: SGHRS and YFSETQ. The CDR3 spans 16 residues. The V and J ends lost 4 bases and 5 bases respectively, with 20 bases between them. The CDR3: CASSPGGLAGRDTQYF. CDR3 coding DNA: TGCGCCAGCAGCCCCGGCGGTCTGGCGGGGAGAGATACGCAGTATTTT.

This clonotype was seen only a few times. The V gene is TRBV6-5, the J gene TRBJ1-1; 8 bases agree with TRBD1. The V segment lost 2 bases and the J segment 5 bases; nucleotides outside the gene matches: 4. Germline assignment: CDR1 MNHEY and CDR2 SVGAGI. The CDR3 sequence is 14 residues long. The CDR3 DNA sequence: TGTGCCAGCAGTTACGACAGGGGAATGACTGAAGCTTTCTTT. This translates into CASSYDRGMTEAFF.

This clonotype came up a few times. The chain combines TRBV5-1 with TRBJ2-1; 12 nucleotides line up with TRBD2. The CDR3 length is 15 residues. Germline V gene lookup returns CDR1 SGHRS and CDR2 YFSETQ. With V trimmed by 3 bases and J by 3 bases, 1 base remained unmatched. CDR3 sequence reads: CASSWGLAGYNEQFF. The CDR3 coding sequence is TGCGCCAGCAGCTGGGGACTAGCGGGCTACAATGAGCAGTTCTTC.

This sequence joins TRBV29-1 and TRBJ1-1; D possibly corresponds to TRBD1 (6 bases). V was pared by 3 bases and J by 3 bases, with 20 bases between. Germline assignment: CDR1 SQVTM and CDR2 ANQGSEA. The CDR3 is made up of 16 amino acids. This chain's CDR3 is CSVEWARGREDTEAFF. CDR3 nucleotide sequence: TGCAGCGTTGAGTGGGCCAGGGGCAGGGAGGACACTGAAGCTTTCTTT.

V usage is TRBV20-1 and J usage is TRBJ2-1; TRBD2 agrees at 10 bases. Trimming took 3 bases from V and 0 from J; bases not matched to a gene: 5. The CDR3 sequence is 16 residues long. Germline-derived CDR1 and CDR2 are DFQATT and SNEGSKA (reference sequence). This chain's CDR3 is CSARPSGRASYNEQFF. The CDR3 coding sequence is TGCAGTGCTAGGCCAAGCGGGAGGGCCTCCTACAATGAGCAGTTCTTC.